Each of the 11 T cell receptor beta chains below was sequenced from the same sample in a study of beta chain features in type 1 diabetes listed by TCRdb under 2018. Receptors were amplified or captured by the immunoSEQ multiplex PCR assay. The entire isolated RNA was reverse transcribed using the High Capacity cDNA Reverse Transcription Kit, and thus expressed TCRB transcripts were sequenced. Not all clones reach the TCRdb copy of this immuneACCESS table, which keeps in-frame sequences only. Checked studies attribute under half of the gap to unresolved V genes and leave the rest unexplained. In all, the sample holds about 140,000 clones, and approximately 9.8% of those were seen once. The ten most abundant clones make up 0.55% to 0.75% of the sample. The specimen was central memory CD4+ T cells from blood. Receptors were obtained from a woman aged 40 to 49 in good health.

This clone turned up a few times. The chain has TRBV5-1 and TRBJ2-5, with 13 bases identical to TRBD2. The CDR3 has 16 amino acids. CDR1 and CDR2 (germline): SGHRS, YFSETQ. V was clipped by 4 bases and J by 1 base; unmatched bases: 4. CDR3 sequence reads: CASSLGLAGAQETQYF. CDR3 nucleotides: TGCGCCAGCAGCCTTGGACTAGCGGGGGCCCAAGAGACCCAGTACTTC.

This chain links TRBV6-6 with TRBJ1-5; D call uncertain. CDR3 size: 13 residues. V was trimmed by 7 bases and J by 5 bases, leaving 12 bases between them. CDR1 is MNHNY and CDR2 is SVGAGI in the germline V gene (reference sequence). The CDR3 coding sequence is TGTGCCAGCAATGTGGGCGGGGATCAGCCCCAGCATTTT. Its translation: CASNVGGDQPQHF.

In DNA, the CDR3 is TGCGCCAGCAGCTTGGCTCGTAATTCACCCCTCCACTTT. As protein: CASSLARNSPLHF. The chain carries TRBV5-1 and TRBJ1-6; no clear D. This CDR3 is built from 13 residues. Germline V CDR1 and CDR2: SGHRS, YFSETQ. Deletions cut 0 bases from V and 6 bases from J, with 4 bases between.

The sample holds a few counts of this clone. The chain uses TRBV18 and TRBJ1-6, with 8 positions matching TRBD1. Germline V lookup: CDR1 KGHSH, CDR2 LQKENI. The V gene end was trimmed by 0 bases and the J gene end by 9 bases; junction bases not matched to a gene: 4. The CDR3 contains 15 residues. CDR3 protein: CASSPPGGQGSPLHF. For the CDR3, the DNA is TGTGCCAGCTCACCACCAGGCGGACAGGGTTCACCCCTCCACTTT.

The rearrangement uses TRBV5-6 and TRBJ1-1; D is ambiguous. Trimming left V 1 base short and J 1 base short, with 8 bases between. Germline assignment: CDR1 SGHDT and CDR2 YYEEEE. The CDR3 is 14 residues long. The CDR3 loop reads CASSLWRPNTEAFF. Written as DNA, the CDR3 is TGTGCCAGCAGCTTGTGGCGGCCGAACACTGAAGCTTTCTTT.

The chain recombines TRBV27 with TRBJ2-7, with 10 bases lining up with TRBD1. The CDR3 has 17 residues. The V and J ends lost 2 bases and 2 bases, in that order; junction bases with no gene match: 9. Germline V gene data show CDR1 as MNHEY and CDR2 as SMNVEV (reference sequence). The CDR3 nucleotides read TGTGCCAGCAGTTTAAAGGAACCTGGGACAGGGGCCTACGAGCAGTACTTC. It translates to CASSLKEPGTGAYEQYF.

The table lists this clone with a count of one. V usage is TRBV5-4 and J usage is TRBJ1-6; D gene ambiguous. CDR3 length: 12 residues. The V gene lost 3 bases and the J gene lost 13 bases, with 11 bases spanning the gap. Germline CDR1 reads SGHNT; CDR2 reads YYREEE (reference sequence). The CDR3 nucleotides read TGTGCCAGCAGCTCCGATGGAGATCCCCTCCACTTT. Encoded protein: CASSSDGDPLHF.

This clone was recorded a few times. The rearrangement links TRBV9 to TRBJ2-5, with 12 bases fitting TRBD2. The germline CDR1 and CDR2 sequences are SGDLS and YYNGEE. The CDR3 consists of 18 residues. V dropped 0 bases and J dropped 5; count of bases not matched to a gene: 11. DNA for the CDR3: TGTGCCAGCAGCGTAGGGGTCGGACTAGCGGGGAGTGAGGAGACCCAGTACTTC. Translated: CASSVGVGLAGSEETQYF.

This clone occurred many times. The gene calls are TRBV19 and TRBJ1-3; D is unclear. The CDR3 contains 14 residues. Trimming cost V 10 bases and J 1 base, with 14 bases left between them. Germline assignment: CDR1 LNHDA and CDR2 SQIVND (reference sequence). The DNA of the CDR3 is TGTGCCATCCGGGATACAGCGTCTGGAAACACCATATATTTT. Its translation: CAIRDTASGNTIYF.

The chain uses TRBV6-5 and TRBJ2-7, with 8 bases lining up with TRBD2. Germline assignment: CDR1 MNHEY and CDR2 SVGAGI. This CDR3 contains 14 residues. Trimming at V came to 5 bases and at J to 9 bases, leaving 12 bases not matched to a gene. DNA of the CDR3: TGTGCCAGCAGTACTCTCGACAGTCGGGAGGGGCAGTACTTC. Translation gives CASSTLDSREGQYF.

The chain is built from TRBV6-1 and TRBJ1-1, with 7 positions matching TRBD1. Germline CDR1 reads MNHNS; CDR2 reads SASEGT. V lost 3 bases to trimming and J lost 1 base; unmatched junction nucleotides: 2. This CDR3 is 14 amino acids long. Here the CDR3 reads CASSENRGNTEAFF. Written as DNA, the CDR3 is TGTGCCAGCAGTGAGAACAGGGGGAACACTGAAGCTTTCTTT.